The clone carrying this T cell receptor beta chain was observed a handful of times. Its target is not known. Through a sample-barcoded 5' primer and a J-beta primer mix, a second PCR was run for roughly 6 to 11 cycles. Sequencing yielded, for each sample, at least 3 million paired-end reads carrying CDR3. MiXCR was run by TCRdb on the 5' RACE reads, yielding one entry per CDR3 protein. The sample carries over 1.5 million distinct CDR3 sequences, 49% recorded once. The CDR3 runs to 14 residues. The germline CDR1 and CDR2 sequences are ENHRY and SYGVKD. V gave up 6 bases and J gave up 2 bases, with 14 bases separating them. This sample was included in a study of blood T cells in healthy people across ages. Whole-study findings and limits: The diversity estimates, figures obtained from one million T cells, were considered underestimates.

The chain links TRBV10-3 to TRBJ2-7, with a tentative D call TRBD2 (5 bases). The sequence came from a woman aged 40-49 years in good health. The sample taken for sequencing was blood. CDR3 coding DNA: TGTGCCATCAGCCGGGGTTCTCATCCCTACGAGCAGTACTTC. Amino acid sequence: CAISRGSHPYEQYF.